One T cell receptor (beta chain) is described in this entry. Original analysis: Reference gene primer amplification yielded estimated nucleated cell counts. The method was immunoSEQ multiplex PCR; TCRdb's version includes in-frame clones alone and lacks a portion of them. V, J and clone size reflect that table, while D and trimming were determined from the DNA. The sample has about 100,000 clones, roughly 83% seen once. The source of the sample is a study of blood T cell repertoires in COVID-19. Study as a whole: Italy, Spain and the United States were the sources of the convalescent and acute COVID-19 samples. PBMCs, B-cell-depleted T cells, or T cells were the source of the cDNA or gDNA that made up the material.

The CDR3 is 17 amino acids. After removal of 3 bases from V and 3 bases from J, the junction contained 8 bases not matched to a gene. Per germline, CDR1 LGHDT and CDR2 YNNKEL (reference sequence). The sequencing sample was made of peripheral blood. The chain combines TRBV3-1 (or the pseudogene TRBV3-2) with TRBJ1-6; 7 bases are shared with TRBD1. This clonotype was obtained from a human donor in a cohort sampled during active COVID-19. The CDR3 protein is CASSQATGVVYNSPLHF. The CDR3 coding sequence is TGTGCCAGCAGCCAGGCCACAGGGGTAGTCTATAATTCACCCCTCCACTTT.